The next 20 T cell receptor beta chains were all read from a single sample in a study of blood T cell repertoires in COVID-19. The table came from immunoSEQ multiplex PCR; TCRdb's copy has only in-frame clones and leaves some out. Among about 83,000 clones listed, around nine tenths were seen once. Source material: peripheral blood. Receptors were obtained from a man aged 60 to 75 with acute or convalescent COVID-19.

The chain uses TRBV19 and TRBJ1-4; 11 bases fit TRBD1. The CDR3 runs 14 residues. CDR1 is LNHDA, CDR2 SQIVND, per germline (reference sequence). The V gene end was trimmed by 5 bases and the J gene end by 7 bases; junction bases not matched to a gene: 3. The CDR3 DNA sequence: TGTGCCAGTAGTGAAGGGACAGGGGGTGAAAAACTGTTTTTT. Its protein is CASSEGTGGEKLFF.

This sequence joins TRBV27 and TRBJ2-7; possibly TRBD2 for D (6 bases). Per the germline V gene, CDR1 is MNHEY and CDR2 is SMNVEV (reference sequence). Trimming shortened V by 5 bases and J by 4 bases, and 15 bases separated the two germline ends. CDR3 length: 14 residues. The CDR3 is CASSEPGRGYEQYF. CDR3 DNA sequence: TGTGCCAGCAGTGAGCCGGGACGGGGGTACGAGCAGTACTTC.

The gene calls are TRBV6-5 and TRBJ1-6; no reliable D call. V lost 2 bases and J 0 bases, leaving 5 bases between the germline ends. CDR1 is MNHEY and CDR2 is SVGAGI in the germline V gene. This CDR3 comprises 15 residues. Here the CDR3 reads CASSYGSSYNSPLHF. The CDR3 nucleotides read TGTGCCAGCAGTTACGGCAGCTCCTATAATTCACCCCTCCACTTT.

This clone was counted only a few times. V usage is TRBV27 and J usage is TRBJ1-5; 8 nucleotides line up with TRBD1. The CDR3 has 14 amino acids. Trimming removed 4 bases from V and 1 base from J; junction bases left unmatched: 0. Germline-derived CDR1 and CDR2 are MNHEY and SMNVEV (reference sequence). The CDR3 DNA sequence: TGTGCCAGCAGTTGGACAGGGAGCAATCAGCCCCAGCATTTT. Its translation: CASSWTGSNQPQHF.

V and J are TRBV15 and TRBJ1-1; D might be TRBD1 (5 bases). The V gene lost 0 bases and the J gene lost 4 bases, with 9 bases spanning the gap. Germline CDR1 reads LNHNV; CDR2 reads YYDKDF (reference sequence). This CDR3 comprises 14 residues. CDR3 protein: CATSRDKGITEAFF. CDR3 bases: TGTGCCACCAGCAGAGATAAGGGGATCACTGAAGCTTTCTTT. Full variable domain (remainder filled in from reference TRBV15 and TRBJ1-1): DAMVIQNPRYQVTQFGKPVTLSCSQTLNHNVMYWYQQKSSQAPKLLFHYYDKDFNNEADTPDNFQSRRPNTSFCFLDIRSPGLGDTAMYLCATSRDKGITEAFFGQGTRLTVV.

The chain has TRBV6-2 or TRBV6-3 and TRBJ1-5; no definite D call. Germline V lookup: CDR1 MNHEY, CDR2 SVGEGT. There are 14 residues in the CDR3. V was pared by 2 bases and J by 6 bases, with 11 bases between. In nucleotides, the CDR3 is TGTGCCAGCAGTTACACCCGGGGTGGTCAGCCCCAGCATTTT. This gives the protein CASSYTRGGQPQHF.

The chain couples TRBV15 to TRBJ2-3, with 8 positions matching TRBD2. The CDR3 has 15 amino acids. Trimming took 1 base from V and 4 from J; bases not matched to a gene: 4. Per the germline V gene, CDR1 is LNHNV and CDR2 is YYDKDF (reference sequence). The CDR3 nucleotides are TGTGCCACCAGCAGAGCGGGGGGGCTGGCAGATACGCAGTATTTT. Protein sequence: CATSRAGGLADTQYF.

The chain carries TRBV2 and TRBJ2-5, with TRBD2 identical over 13 bases. V shed 4 bases and J 4 bases; nucleotides not matched to a gene: 0. The CDR3 extends over 14 amino acids. Germline CDR1 reads SNHLY; CDR2 reads FYNNEI. CDR3 DNA sequence: TGTGCCAGCAGTGGACTAGCGGGGGGAGAGACCCAGTACTTC. Translation gives CASSGLAGGETQYF.

J is TRBJ2-7 and V is TRBV5-1; maybe TRBD2 (6 bases). The V gene's germline CDR1 is SGHRS and CDR2 YFSETQ. V was cut by 3 bases and J by 3 bases, with 10 bases left in between. CDR3 size: 13 residues. In DNA form, the CDR3 reads TGCGCCAGCAGCTGGGGGGAGAACTACGAGCAGTACTTC. This translates into CASSWGENYEQYF.

J is TRBJ2-3 and V is TRBV27; D is perhaps TRBD2 (5 bases). Per germline, CDR1 MNHEY and CDR2 SMNVEV (reference sequence). This CDR3 is built from 13 residues. The V gene lost 3 bases and the J gene lost 3 bases, with 7 bases spanning the gap. In DNA form, the CDR3 reads TGTGCCAGCAGTTTCGGGATAACAGATACGCAGTATTTT. Protein product: CASSFGITDTQYF.

V usage is TRBV6-5 and J usage is TRBJ2-7; the match to TRBD1 covers 7 bases. Germline CDR1 reads MNHEY; CDR2 reads SVGAGI. V gave up 4 bases and J gave up 2 bases; unmatched junction bases: 2. This CDR3 is 13 amino acids long. The chain's CDR3 is CASSWGQTYEQYF. The CDR3 DNA follows: TGTGCCAGCAGTTGGGGACAGACCTACGAGCAGTACTTC.

This clone was counted a single time. The chain carries TRBV27 and TRBJ2-5; 12 positions match TRBD2. With V trimmed by 5 bases and J by 5 bases, 6 bases remained unmatched. CDR1 is MNHEY, CDR2 SMNVEV, per germline (reference sequence). The CDR3 length is 15 residues. The CDR3 loop is CASSLAGGLGETQYF. The CDR3 DNA sequence: TGTGCCAGCAGTCTAGCGGGGGGGCTCGGGGAGACCCAGTACTTC.

The chain is built from TRBV9 and TRBJ1-1, with D hard to call. Germline CDR1 reads SGDLS; CDR2 reads YYNGEE. Trimming took 4 bases from V and 5 from J, leaving 18 bases between them. CDR3 length: 15 residues. The CDR3 sequence: CASSSAGGLGTEAFF. Written as DNA, the CDR3 is TGTGCCAGCAGCTCAGCGGGAGGCTTGGGGACTGAAGCTTTCTTT.

This clone was observed a single time. The rearrangement links TRBV4-2 to TRBJ1-4; 8 bases are a match to TRBD1. After removal of 0 bases from V and 8 bases from J, the junction contained 20 bases not matched to a gene. This CDR3 is 20 amino acids long. Germline-derived CDR1 and CDR2 are LGHNA and YNFKEQ. The CDR3 nucleotides are TGTGCCAGCAGCCAAGAGGCCCCCCCCGCAGGCACAGGGGGGTACGAAAAACTGTTTTTT. Translated: CASSQEAPPAGTGGYEKLFF.

J is TRBJ2-7 and V is TRBV12-3 or TRBV12-4; 7 bases fit TRBD1. With 5 bases clipped from V and 3 bases from J, the junction kept 1 base outside the gene matches. The CDR3 totals 12 residues. The CDR3: CASSRDSYEQYF. CDR3 nucleotide sequence: TGTGCCAGCAGTCGGGACAGCTACGAGCAGTACTTC.

The gene calls are TRBV3-1 (or the pseudogene TRBV3-2) and TRBJ1-1; maybe TRBD1 (5 bases). V was trimmed by 3 bases and J by 7 bases, leaving 18 bases between them. Germline V lookup: CDR1 LGHDT, CDR2 YNNKEL (reference sequence). The CDR3 is 15 amino acids. The CDR3 bases are TGTGCCAGCAGCCATGCGTTAGGAGGGGCCAGTGAAGCTTTCTTT. Translating it yields CASSHALGGASEAFF.

This sequence joins TRBV10-3 and TRBJ1-5; D possibly corresponds to TRBD1 (5 bases). This CDR3 comprises 13 residues. The ends were cut back, 4 bases at V and 11 bases at J, with 15 bases in the middle. Germline assignment: CDR1 ENHRY and CDR2 SYGVKD. CDR3 sequence: CAISGTPAEAQHF. The CDR3 coding sequence is TGTGCCATCAGTGGGACACCCGCAGAGGCCCAGCATTTT.

CDR3 in amino acids: CASSQTGGTEAFF. The CDR3 nucleotides read TGTGCCAGCAGCCAGACAGGGGGCACTGAAGCTTTCTTT. V usage is TRBV11-2 and J usage is TRBJ1-1; 9 nucleotides line up with TRBD1. After removal of 5 bases from V and 4 bases from J, the junction contained 2 bases not matched to a gene. CDR1 and CDR2 (germline): SGHAT, FQNNGV. The CDR3 length is 13 residues.

In its sample, this clone was seen once. This chain joins TRBV7-9 and TRBJ2-7; D might be TRBD1 (6 bases). CDR3 length: 14 amino acids. From germline, CDR1 is SEHNR and CDR2 FQNEAQ (reference sequence). The V gene lost 1 base and the J gene lost 4 bases, with 11 bases spanning the gap. The DNA of the CDR3 is TGTGCCAGCAGCTTAGTACAGGGTGGTTACGAGCAGTACTTC. Residues: CASSLVQGGYEQYF. Full variable domain (rest looked up from reference TRBV7-9 and TRBJ2-7): DTGVSQNPRHKITKRGQNVTFRCDPISEHNRLYWYRQTLGQGPEFLTYFQNEAQLEKSRLLSDRFSAERPKGSFSTLEIQRTEQGDSAMYLCASSLVQGGYEQYFGPGTRLTVT.

The chain uses TRBV3-1 (or the pseudogene TRBV3-2) and TRBJ1-2; D may be TRBD1 (6 bases). Germline lookup yields CDR1 LGHDT and CDR2 YNNKEL (reference sequence). Trimming took 4 bases from V and 2 from J, leaving 11 bases between them. The CDR3 is 14 amino acids. CDR3 nucleotide sequence: TGTGCCAGCAGCCCGCGGGGGGCAAACTATGGCTACACCTTC. Encoded protein: CASSPRGANYGYTF.